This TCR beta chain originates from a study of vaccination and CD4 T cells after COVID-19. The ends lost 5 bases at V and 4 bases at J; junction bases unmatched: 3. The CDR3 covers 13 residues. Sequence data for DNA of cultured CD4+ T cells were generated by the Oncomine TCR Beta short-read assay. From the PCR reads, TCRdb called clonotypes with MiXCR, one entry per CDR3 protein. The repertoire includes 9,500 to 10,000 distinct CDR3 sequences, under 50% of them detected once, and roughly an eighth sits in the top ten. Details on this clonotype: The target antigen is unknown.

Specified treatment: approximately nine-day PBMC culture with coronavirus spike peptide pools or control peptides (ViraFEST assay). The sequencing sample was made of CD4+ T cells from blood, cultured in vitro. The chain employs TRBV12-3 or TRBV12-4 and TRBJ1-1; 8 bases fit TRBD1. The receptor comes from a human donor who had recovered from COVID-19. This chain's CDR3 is CASSPDRGTEAFF. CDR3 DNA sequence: TGTGCCAGCAGTCCCGACAGGGGCACTGAAGCTTTCTTT.